The rows below give T cell receptor beta chains drawn from one sample of a study of T cells in Graves' hyperthyroidism and ophthalmopathy. TCRdb ran MiXCR on the multiplex PCR reads and lists one entry per CDR3 protein. The sample includes 400,000 or so distinct CDR3 sequences, around 15% seen only once; the top ten take about 20%. The sample consisted of blood. These TCRs come from a woman in her fifties or sixties with Graves' ophthalmopathy. Both conserved end residues are part of each CDR3. The order of the fields is V gene, CDR3 protein.

V: TRBV20-1; CDR3: CSASREGQYTEAFF
V: TRBV5-4; CDR3: CASSRAGGSEQFF
V: TRBV6-1; CDR3: CASIPGTSGPRWQFF
V: TRBV18; CDR3: CASSPRDNEKLFF
V: TRBV19; CDR3: CASSISSVGYSYNEQFF
V: TRBV27; CDR3: CASSSLTGDTEAFF
V: TRBV20-1; CDR3: CSAPLRAPYEQYF
V: TRBV27; CDR3: CASSRRGTYNEQFF
V: TRBV20-1; CDR3: CSARVGGGRYNEQFF
V: TRBV5-1; CDR3: CASSLVGGSGEQYF
V: TRBV7-2; CDR3: CASSLDIGNYGYTF
V: TRBV24-1; CDR3: CATSLTGTQPQHF
V: TRBV11-2; CDR3: CASSVRDTGEQFF
V: TRBV19; CDR3: CASRPGQGTLTNTGELFF
V: TRBV5-1; CDR3: CASSRQSDTQYF
V: TRBV12-3/TRBV12-4; CDR3: CASSSPGWSTEAFF
V: TRBV19; CDR3: CASSRTRFYEQYF